This T cell receptor (beta chain) was sequenced during a study of control samples from healthy donors and cancer patients. V lost 6 bases to trimming and J lost 3 bases; unmatched junction nucleotides: 11. This CDR3 region has 15 residues. Germline assignment: CDR1 MDHEN and CDR2 SYDVKM. Clones were sequenced by immunoSEQ multiplex PCR, and TCRdb holds only the in-frame ones, with some missing. Of over 150,000 clones in the sample, 85% to 95% are singletons; the top ten hold roughly 1.3%. Sequencing was done on a sample of blood. The rearrangement links TRBV28 to TRBJ2-7; 7 nucleotides line up with TRBD1. This receptor was obtained from a woman between 18 and 29 years old in good health. CDR3 loop: CASSTRQGRFYEQYF. CDR3 DNA sequence: TGTGCCAGCAGCACCCGACAGGGTAGATTCTACGAGCAGTACTTC.